This TCR beta chain was identified during a study of cytomegalovirus exposure and HLA in healthy donors. Trimming cost V 2 bases and J 2 bases, with 15 bases left between them. CDR3 length: 17 amino acids. Germline CDR1 is SGHNT and CDR2 is YENEEA. Method: immunoSEQ multiplex PCR; TCRdb's copy keeps in-frame clones and lacks some. The data show around 130,000 clones, with nearly 90% seen just once and about 3.7% held by the top ten. The sequenced material came from PBMCs. The V call is TRBV11-3, the J call TRBJ2-2, with TRBD1 as a possible D gene (5 bases). The TCR sequence derives from a young man in good health and CMV-seronegative. The CDR3 bases are TGTGCCAGCAGCTTAAGTTTATGGACACCTAACACCGGGGAGCTGTTTTTT. It codes for CASSLSLWTPNTGELFF.